These 27 T cell receptor beta chains came from one sample sequenced in a study of control samples from healthy donors and cancer patients. TCRdb keeps only in-frame clones here, not all; method: immunoSEQ multiplex PCR. In the table there are under 50,000 clones, around 87% of which are singletons. The sample was PBMCs. Receptors originate from a woman aged 55-69 years with lung cancer.

The gene calls are TRBV7-9 and TRBJ1-6; TRBD1 agrees at 7 bases. The CDR3 sequence is 14 residues long. The germline V gene encodes CDR1 SEHNR and CDR2 FQNEAQ (reference sequence). V shed 5 bases and J 9 bases; nucleotides not matched to a gene: 7. Here the CDR3 reads CASSQTGSGSPLHF. The CDR3 DNA is TGTGCCAGCAGCCAGACAGGGAGTGGTTCACCCCTCCACTTT.

CDR3 protein: CASSQEVGGREQFF. The DNA for the CDR3 is TGTGCCAGCAGCCAAGAGGTTGGGGGTCGAGAGCAGTTCTTC. The chain joins TRBV4-2 to TRBJ2-1, with D perhaps TRBD1 or TRBD2 (5 bases each). Trimming removed 0 bases at V and 10 bases at J, with 13 bases between. Germline V gives CDR1 LGHNA, CDR2 YNFKEQ. This CDR3 contains 14 residues.

The chain joins TRBV12-5 to TRBJ2-5; no definite D call. The CDR3 is made up of 12 amino acids. The germline V gene encodes CDR1 LGHNT and CDR2 FRNRAP. V lost 6 bases and J 1 base, leaving 6 bases between the germline ends. CDR3 in DNA: TGTGCTAGTGGCATTACCCAAGAGACCCAGTACTTC. The encoded protein is CASGITQETQYF.

This clone was observed a single time. The chain carries TRBV9 and TRBJ2-3, with 9 bases that match TRBD1. The junction had 3 bases not matched to a gene; V was cut back by 3 bases and J by 4 bases. Germline CDR1 SGDLS, CDR2 YYNGEE. CDR3 length equals 14 residues. CDR3 loop: CASSDTGGADTQYF. CDR3 nucleotides: TGTGCCAGCAGCGATACAGGGGGCGCAGATACGCAGTATTTT.

The genes are TRBV19 and TRBJ2-3; maybe TRBD2 (6 bases). The CDR3 consists of 15 residues. Germline CDR1 is LNHDA and CDR2 is SQIVND (reference sequence). V was pared by 6 bases and J by 1 base, with 14 bases between. The DNA for the CDR3 is TGTGCCAGTAGCAGAACGGGAGTTGGCACAGATACGCAGTATTTT. This encodes CASSRTGVGTDTQYF.

This clone was counted once. The chain links TRBV7-2 to TRBJ2-7; D is ambiguous. In germline, CDR1 is SGHTA, CDR2 FQGNSA. The CDR3 is made up of 13 amino acids. With 5 bases removed from V and 0 bases from J, the gap between germline ends came to 8 bases. Here the CDR3 reads CASSTTPSYEQYF. The DNA for the CDR3 is TGTGCCAGCAGCACCACTCCCTCCTACGAGCAGTACTTC.

The chain uses TRBV5-6 and TRBJ1-4, with 10 bases lining up with TRBD1. The CDR3 is 15 residues long. Germline trimming cut 0 bases from V and 8 bases from J; bases unmatched to any gene: 4. Looked up from germline, CDR1 is SGHDT and CDR2 is YYEEEE. The CDR3 DNA follows: TGTGCCAGCAGCTTGGTGGGGGACAGGGGAGAAAAACTGTTTTTT. It codes for CASSLVGDRGEKLFF.

The chain employs TRBV28 and TRBJ2-7; a weak D match, TRBD2 (5 bases). The germline gives CDR1 MDHEN, CDR2 SYDVKM. With 5 bases removed from V and 7 bases from J, the gap between germline ends came to 15 bases. The CDR3 sequence is 13 residues long. The CDR3 loop is CASSPVEGLEQYF. The CDR3, as DNA: TGTGCCAGCAGTCCCGTGGAAGGACTGGAGCAGTACTTC.

The V call is TRBV4-1, the J call TRBJ2-3; TRBD1 agrees at 7 bases. The CDR3 totals 15 residues. CDR1 MGHRA and CDR2 YSYEKL come from the germline V gene. J was trimmed by 0 bases and V by 4 bases; bases with no gene match: 4. The CDR3 loop is CASSRDRVSTDTQYF. The DNA of the CDR3 is TGCGCCAGCAGCCGAGACAGGGTTAGCACAGATACGCAGTATTTT.

The chain joins TRBV2 to TRBJ2-7; D is uncertain. Trimming removed 6 bases from V and 0 bases from J, with 9 bases in between. CDR3 length equals 13 residues. Germline V gene lookup returns CDR1 SNHLY and CDR2 FYNNEI. The chain's CDR3 is CASSPSGSYEQYF. CDR3 bases: TGTGCCAGCAGCCCGAGTGGCTCCTACGAGCAGTACTTC.

The chain uses TRBV7-9 and TRBJ2-1; TRBD2 agrees at 7 bases. The CDR3 has 15 residues. J was trimmed by 7 bases and V by 5 bases; bases with no gene match: 11. Germline V gene lookup returns CDR1 SEHNR and CDR2 FQNEAQ (reference sequence). CDR3 loop: CASSPKRDGINEQFF. CDR3 bases: TGTGCCAGCAGCCCCAAGCGGGATGGAATAAATGAGCAGTTCTTC.

V is TRBV10-1 and J is TRBJ2-2; 14 bases map to TRBD2. Germline CDR1 and CDR2: WNHNN and SYGVQD (reference sequence). J was trimmed by 4 bases and V by 0 bases; bases with no gene match: 10. CDR3 length equals 20 residues. CDR3 protein: CASSESYGTSGSFGTGELFF. CDR3 nucleotides: TGCGCCAGCAGTGAGTCCTACGGGACTAGCGGGAGTTTCGGCACCGGGGAGCTGTTTTTT.

V is TRBV30 and J is TRBJ1-2; D not resolved. V dropped 5 bases and J dropped 5 bases, with 12 bases sitting between them. The CDR3 loop spans 12 amino acids. Germline CDR1 and CDR2: GTSNPN and SVGIG (reference sequence). CDR3 sequence reads: CAWGLTSYGYTF. Here the CDR3 DNA reads TGTGCCTGGGGTCTAACATCTTATGGCTACACCTTC.

This clone was seen just once. The rearrangement links TRBV18 to TRBJ1-4; D unclear. The CDR3 consists of 14 residues. CDR1 and CDR2 (germline): KGHSH, LQKENI. V lost 1 base, J lost 2 bases, and 5 bases lay in between. As DNA, the CDR3 is TGTGCCAGCTCACCACGTGAGACTAATGAAAAACTGTTTTTT. Encoded protein: CASSPRETNEKLFF.

The CDR3 region has the DNA TGTGCCAGCTCCATTTTGGACGAGCAGTACTTC. Protein: CASSILDEQYF. The chain links TRBV5-6 to TRBJ2-7; D uncertain. Germline V lookup: CDR1 SGHDT, CDR2 YYEEEE. V was pared by 7 bases and J by 5 bases, with 10 bases between. The CDR3 sequence is 11 residues long.

The genes are TRBV4-2 and TRBJ2-5, with 15 bases that match TRBD2. Germline V gene sequence: CDR1 LGHNA, CDR2 YNFKEQ. V dropped 1 base and J dropped 5; count of bases not matched to a gene: 5. This CDR3 region has 17 residues. The CDR3 is CASSQGTSGRARETQYF. The CDR3 DNA reads as TGTGCCAGCAGCCAAGGGACTAGCGGGAGGGCCCGGGAGACCCAGTACTTC.

The chain is built from TRBV7-2 and TRBJ2-7, with D possibly being TRBD1 (5 bases). This CDR3 has 14 residues. Trimming took off 5 bases at V and 0 bases at J, with 11 bases between the two ends. Germline CDR1 reads SGHTA; CDR2 reads FQGNSA. This CDR3 is CASSLNRNSYEQYF. The CDR3 DNA reads TGTGCCAGCAGCCTAAACAGGAACTCCTACGAGCAGTACTTC.

The chain combines TRBV4-1 with TRBJ2-1; 9 bases are shared with TRBD2. The germline V gene has CDR1 MGHRA and CDR2 YSYEKL. The CDR3 runs to 18 residues. With V trimmed by 4 bases and J by 8 bases, 18 bases remained unmatched. The CDR3 sequence: CASSPRDQLAGVIYEQFF. Written as DNA, the CDR3 is TGCGCCAGCAGCCCTCGAGACCAGTTAGCGGGAGTTATCTATGAGCAGTTCTTC.

The chain has TRBV14 and TRBJ1-2; possible D gene TRBD1, 6 bases. The CDR3 totals 15 residues. Germline-derived CDR1 and CDR2 are SGHDN and FVKESK. V shed 1 base and J shed 1 base, with 10 bases lying between them. Here the CDR3 DNA reads TGTGCCAGCAGCCAAGCAGAGGGGGTTAACTATGGCTACACCTTC. Translating it yields CASSQAEGVNYGYTF.

This clone was recorded only once. This chain links TRBV15 with TRBJ2-1; 8 bases are shared with TRBD2. V shed 0 bases, J shed 8 bases, and the junction held 9 bases outside the gene matches. The CDR3 has 16 amino acids. Germline V CDR1 and CDR2: LNHNV, YYDKDF (reference sequence). CDR3 protein: CATSRDSPGGSDEQFF. The CDR3 DNA reads as TGTGCCACCAGCAGAGATTCGCCGGGAGGGAGTGATGAGCAGTTCTTC.

V is TRBV28 and J is TRBJ2-5, with D unclear. Looked up from germline, CDR1 is MDHEN and CDR2 is SYDVKM. The CDR3 length is 14 residues. Trimming removed 2 bases at V and 5 bases at J, with 12 bases between. The CDR3 nucleotides are TGTGCCAGCAGTTTAATGGCAGCTAGGGAGACCCAGTACTTC. It encodes CASSLMAARETQYF.

The chain is built from TRBV6-1 and TRBJ1-6; unclear D gene. In germline, CDR1 is MNHNS, CDR2 SASEGT. V was shortened by 2 bases and J by 5 bases, with 4 bases between the two germline ends. The CDR3 has 13 amino acids. CDR3 coding DNA: TGTGCCAGCAGTGAAACAAATAATTCACCCCTCCACTTT. Translating it yields CASSETNNSPLHF.

J is TRBJ1-1 and V is TRBV3-1 (or the pseudogene TRBV3-2), with a weak D call TRBD1 (6 bases). Trimming stripped 3 bases from V and 10 bases from J, with 12 bases between. Germline-derived CDR1 and CDR2 are LGHDT and YNNKEL (reference sequence). The CDR3 spans 12 residues. The CDR3, as DNA: TGTGCCAGCAGCCAGATGGGACATTTAGCTTTCTTT. Its protein is CASSQMGHLAFF.

In this sample, this clone turned up a few times. The V gene is TRBV29-1, the J gene TRBJ2-2; no definite D call. The V gene lost 2 bases and the J gene lost 0 bases, with 7 bases spanning the gap. This CDR3 contains 14 residues. CDR1 is SQVTM, CDR2 ANQGSEA, per germline. This chain's CDR3 is CSVERQTNTGELFF. CDR3 DNA sequence: TGCAGCGTTGAACGGCAGACGAACACCGGGGAGCTGTTTTTT.

The chain couples TRBV19 to TRBJ1-5, with 9 bases matching TRBD1. The CDR3 loop spans 13 amino acids. Germline trimming cut 5 bases from V and 7 bases from J; bases unmatched to any gene: 3. Germline-derived CDR1 and CDR2 are LNHDA and SQIVND (reference sequence). CDR3: CASSGDRAQPQHF. The DNA for the CDR3 is TGTGCCAGTAGTGGGGACAGGGCCCAGCCCCAGCATTTT.

The rearrangement links TRBV27 to TRBJ2-7, with 9 bases identical to TRBD1. V trimming: 3 bases; J trimming: 9 bases; junction bases outside the gene matches: 6. Per germline, CDR1 MNHEY and CDR2 SMNVEV (reference sequence). CDR3 size: 13 residues. CDR3 DNA: TGTGCCAGCAGTTTTGGGGGACAGGGAGCGCAGTACTTC. Translating gives CASSFGGQGAQYF.

Here the CDR3 DNA reads TGTGCCAGCAGCATCGGGGACAGCTCCTACGAGCAGTACTTC. Protein product: CASSIGDSSYEQYF. The chain couples TRBV7-6 to TRBJ2-7, with 7 bases that match TRBD1. CDR1 is SGHVS and CDR2 is FNYEAQ in the germline V gene. V gave up 5 bases and J gave up 0 bases; unmatched junction bases: 4. This CDR3 comprises 14 residues.